Included here is one T cell receptor (beta chain) sequence, with context. The data originate from a study of blood T cell repertoires in COVID-19. Germline assignment: CDR1 GTSNPN and CDR2 SVGIG (reference sequence). The germline V and J ends were trimmed by 4 bases and 5 bases, with 12 bases remaining between them. The CDR3 has 12 amino acids. Assay used: immunoSEQ multiplex PCR; TCRdb lists only in-frame clones, some missing. This table holds more than 300,000 clones, more than 90% found once. Recruits, aged 18 to 89 years, lived in some 25 US areas. This clonotype was obtained from a woman aged 25 to 45 who had recovered from COVID-19. Sequencing was performed on PBMCs or T cells enriched from blood (not recorded which). The chain uses TRBV30 and TRBJ2-7, with D maybe TRBD2 (6 bases). CDR3 loop: CAWNPGGHEQYF. In DNA, the CDR3 is TGTGCCTGGAACCCCGGGGGTCACGAGCAGTACTTC.